This T cell receptor beta chain was sequenced during a study of T cell responses to AZD1222 COVID-19 vaccine. Study summary: Second-dose intervals of approximately 4 or approximately 12 weeks were pooled. Study-wide results and limits: Along spike, vaccine-associated CD4 TCRs were found throughout, with dominance at 160-218 and 743-854. Close to half of spike-specific TCRs reportedly recognize unmutated variant regions. Only 5 or 6 individuals given AZD1222 were seropositive at baseline.

Sequenced by immunoSEQ multiplex PCR; TCRdb stores in-frame clones only, minus some. The data contain under 95,000 clones, roughly nine tenths of them singletons. As regards this clone: What it recognizes is unknown.

V lost 5 bases and J 3 bases, leaving 18 bases between the germline ends. The V gene's germline CDR1 is SGHRS and CDR2 YFSETQ. There are 15 residues in the CDR3. The clonotype was recovered from an adult in good health. The chain joins TRBV5-1 to TRBJ2-7, with D perhaps matching TRBD1 (5 bases). The specimen comprised peripheral blood, sampled on day 0 of AZD1222 vaccination. This chain's CDR3 is CASRENPDSLYEQYF. The CDR3 region has the DNA TGCGCCAGCAGGGAGAACCCAGACAGCCTCTACGAGCAGTACTTC.